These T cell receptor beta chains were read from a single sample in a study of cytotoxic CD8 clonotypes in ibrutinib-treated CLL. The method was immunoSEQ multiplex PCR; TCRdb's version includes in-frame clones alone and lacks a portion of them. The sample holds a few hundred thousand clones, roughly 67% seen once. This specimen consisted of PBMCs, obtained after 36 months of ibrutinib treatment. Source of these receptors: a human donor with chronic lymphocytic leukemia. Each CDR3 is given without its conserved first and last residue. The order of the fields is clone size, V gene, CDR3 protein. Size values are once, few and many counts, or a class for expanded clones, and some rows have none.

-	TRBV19	ASREVGSYNSPLH
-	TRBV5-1	ASSHTTRGLTTTEELF
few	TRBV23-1	AIPKHSLDQPQH
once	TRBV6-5	ASRTGPREQF
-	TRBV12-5	ASGPKGNQPQH
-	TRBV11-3	ASSLGTDTDTQY
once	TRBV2	ASSPPSLESVSSYEQY
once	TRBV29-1	SVDPGQDYGYT
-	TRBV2	ASRSGGPDYGYT
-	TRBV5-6	ASSLGGARYEQY
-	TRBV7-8	ASSLETGSSYEQY
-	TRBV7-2	ASSLYELAAYEQY
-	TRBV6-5	ASSSHPGGATDTQY
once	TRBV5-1	ASSLDMTYEQY
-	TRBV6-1	ASRISGRAPDTQY
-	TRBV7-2	ASRQRQGAREKLF
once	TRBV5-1	ASSLVSNSNEQF
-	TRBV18	ASSPRDLPGQPQH
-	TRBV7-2	ASSSQSGRGYEQY
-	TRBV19	ASSTSIGPSEQY
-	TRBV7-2	ASSFGGPGAPGDTQY
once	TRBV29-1	SVVSGSNHEQY
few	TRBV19	ASKHRSGEKLF
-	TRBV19	ASSRGSSYNEQF
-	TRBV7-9	ASSLAKGYTQETQY
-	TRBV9	ASGRSDSPTQQY
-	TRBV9	ASRGTGGNTIY
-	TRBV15	ATSGQNTGELF
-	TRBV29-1	SVERRGLTNYGYT
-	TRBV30	AWSVREVYYGYT
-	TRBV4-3	ASSQDHWNNEQF
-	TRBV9	ASSGDRANTEAF
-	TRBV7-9	ASSSRLAVSTDTQY
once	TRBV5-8	ASRTTTGTRAIYEQY
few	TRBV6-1	ASNFYEQY
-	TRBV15	ATSRVSRGTGLSEAF
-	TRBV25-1	ASSPPDWLDEQY
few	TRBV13	ASSSERKSYEQY
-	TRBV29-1	SVVSGNTEAF
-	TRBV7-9	ASRAMVGTGELF
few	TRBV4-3	ASSQATGSYEQY
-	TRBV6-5	ASRGLYEQY